What follows describes a single TCR beta chain. Its antigen is not known. The germline V gene has CDR1 MNHNS and CDR2 SASEGT. The CDR3 consists of 11 residues. The V end lost 6 bases, the J end lost 9 bases, and 9 bases lay between the germline ends. Assay execution took place at the deep level. Profiling relied on immunoSEQ multiplex PCR, and the TCRdb table lists in-frame clones only, not all of them. The sample contains roughly 2 million clones, 90% to 96% of which appear only once. The data were obtained in a study of shared clonotypes between healthy human individuals. Turning to the study itself: The composition of the donors was a couple of women and a few men aged 18 to 49. There were three CD4 naive, three CD4 memory, two CD8 naive and one CD8 memory plates per donor. Regarding the study as a whole: Approximately 4.5% was the fraction of naive CD4 clonotypes found shared across a few donors.

The chain is built from TRBV6-1 and TRBJ1-5; the D is unclear. The source material was naive CD4+ T cells sorted from blood. Stated subset: CD45RA+ positively selected. The origin of this receptor is a man younger than 30 in good health. The CDR3 DNA reads TGTGCCAGCAGGGACCTTTGGCCCCAGCATTTT. It encodes CASRDLWPQHF.